The TCR beta chain under discussion was sequenced for a study of cytotoxic CD8 clonotypes in ibrutinib-treated CLL. Study in general: Patients attained approximately 25 partial and 2 complete responses; at median around 63 months, 14 remained remitted while approximately twelve progressed. Study-wide results and caveats: Public clonotypes showed up rarely, and on treatment they shrank or held steady.

This clone is a singleton in its sample. Its antigen is as yet unknown. TCRdb's table, derived via immunoSEQ multiplex PCR, lists solely in-frame clones and lacks some. The repertoire holds about 7,600 clones, with approximately 79% as singletons. The sequence came from a human donor with chronic lymphocytic leukemia. Material: PBMCs, obtained before ibrutinib treatment.

The CDR3 nucleotides are TGTGCCAGCAGCGGCCTAGGGGGGAAGCATGAAAAACTGTTTTTT. It yields the protein CASSGLGGKHEKLFF. The rearrangement links TRBV2 to TRBJ1-4; D is possibly TRBD1 (6 bases). V gave up 6 bases and J gave up 6 bases, with 17 bases separating them. The CDR3 is made up of 15 amino acids. CDR1 SNHLY and CDR2 FYNNEI come from the germline V gene.